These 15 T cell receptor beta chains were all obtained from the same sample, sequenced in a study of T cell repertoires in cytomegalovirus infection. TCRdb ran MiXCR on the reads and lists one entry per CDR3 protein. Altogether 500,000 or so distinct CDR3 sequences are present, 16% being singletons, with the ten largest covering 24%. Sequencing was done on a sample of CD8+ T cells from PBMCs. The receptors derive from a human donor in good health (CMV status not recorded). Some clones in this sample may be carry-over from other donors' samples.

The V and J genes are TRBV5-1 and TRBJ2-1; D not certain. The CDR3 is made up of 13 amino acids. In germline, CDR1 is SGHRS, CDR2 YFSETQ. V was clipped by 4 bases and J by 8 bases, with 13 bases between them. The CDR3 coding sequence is TGCGCCAGCAGCGCACATGGTAGGGATGAGCAGTTCTTC. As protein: CASSAHGRDEQFF.

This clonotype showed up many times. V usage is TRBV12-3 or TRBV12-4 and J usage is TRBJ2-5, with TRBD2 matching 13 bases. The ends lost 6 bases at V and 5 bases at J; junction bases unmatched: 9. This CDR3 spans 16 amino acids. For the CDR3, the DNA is TGTGCCAGCAGCCGCAGACTAGCGGGGGGCTGGGAGACCCAGTACTTC. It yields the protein CASSRRLAGGWETQYF.

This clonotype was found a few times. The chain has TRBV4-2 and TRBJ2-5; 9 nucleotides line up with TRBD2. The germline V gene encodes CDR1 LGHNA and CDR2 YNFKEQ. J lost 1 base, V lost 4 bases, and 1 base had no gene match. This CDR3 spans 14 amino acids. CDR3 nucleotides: TGTGCCAGCAGCCTGGGACTAGCCCAAGAGACCCAGTACTTC. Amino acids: CASSLGLAQETQYF.

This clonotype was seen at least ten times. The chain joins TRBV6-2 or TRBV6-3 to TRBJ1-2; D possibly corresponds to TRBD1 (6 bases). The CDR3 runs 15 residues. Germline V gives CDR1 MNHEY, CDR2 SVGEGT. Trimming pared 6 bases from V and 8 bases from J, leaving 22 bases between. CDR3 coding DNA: TGTGCCAGCAGGCACAGGGTTGAGCGGAACAACGGCTACACCTTC. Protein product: CASRHRVERNNGYTF.

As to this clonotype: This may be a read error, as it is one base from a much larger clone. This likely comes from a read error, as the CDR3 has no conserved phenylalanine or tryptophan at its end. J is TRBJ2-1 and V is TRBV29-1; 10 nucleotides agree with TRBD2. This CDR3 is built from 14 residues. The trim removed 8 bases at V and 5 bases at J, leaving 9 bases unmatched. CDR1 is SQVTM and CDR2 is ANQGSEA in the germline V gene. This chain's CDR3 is CSTLRLAGDNEQFV. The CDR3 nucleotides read TGCAGCACCCTCCGGCTAGCGGGAGACAATGAGCAGTTCGTC.

Written as DNA, the CDR3 is TGTGCCAGCAGTCAAATGACAGGGAGATCGTGCACCTTC. It is translated as CASSQMTGRSCTF. The chain has TRBV12-3 or TRBV12-4 and TRBJ1-2, with 7 bases aligning to TRBD1. J lost 13 bases, V lost 5 bases, and 13 bases had no gene match. The CDR3 is made up of 13 amino acids.

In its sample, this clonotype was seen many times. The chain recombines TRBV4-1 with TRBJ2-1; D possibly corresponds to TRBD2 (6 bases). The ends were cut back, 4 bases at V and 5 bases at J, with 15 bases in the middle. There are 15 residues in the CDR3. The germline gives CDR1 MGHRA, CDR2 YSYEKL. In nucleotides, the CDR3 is TGCGCCAGCAGCCTCGTCCGGGGGAAGAACAATGAGCAGTTCTTC. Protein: CASSLVRGKNNEQFF.

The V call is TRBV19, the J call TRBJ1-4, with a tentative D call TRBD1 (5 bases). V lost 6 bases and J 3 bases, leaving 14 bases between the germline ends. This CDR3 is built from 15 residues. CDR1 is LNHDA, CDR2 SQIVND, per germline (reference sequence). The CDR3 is CASRTGLWPNEKLFF. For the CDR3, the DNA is TGTGCCAGTAGAACAGGTTTATGGCCTAATGAAAAACTGTTTTTT.

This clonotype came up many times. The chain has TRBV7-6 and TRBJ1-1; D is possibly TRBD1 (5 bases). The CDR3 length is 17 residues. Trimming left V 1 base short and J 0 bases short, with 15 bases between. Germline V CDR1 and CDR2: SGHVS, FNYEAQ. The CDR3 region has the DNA TGTGCCAGCAGCTTAGTAGGGGAAGAGGGCTTGAACACTGAAGCTTTCTTT. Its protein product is CASSLVGEEGLNTEAFF.

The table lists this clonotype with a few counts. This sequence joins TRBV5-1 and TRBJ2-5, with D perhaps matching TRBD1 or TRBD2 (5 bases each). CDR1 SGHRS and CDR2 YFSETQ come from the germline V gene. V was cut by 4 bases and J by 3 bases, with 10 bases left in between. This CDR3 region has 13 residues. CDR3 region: CASSRDGKETQYF. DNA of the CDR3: TGCGCCAGCAGCCGGGACGGTAAAGAGACCCAGTACTTC.

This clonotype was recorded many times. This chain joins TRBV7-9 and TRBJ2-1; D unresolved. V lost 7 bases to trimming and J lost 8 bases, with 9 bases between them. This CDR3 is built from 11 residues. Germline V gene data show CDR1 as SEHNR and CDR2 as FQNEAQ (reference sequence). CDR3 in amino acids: CASTPTDEQFF. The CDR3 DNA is TGTGCCAGCACCCCGACGGATGAGCAGTTCTTC.

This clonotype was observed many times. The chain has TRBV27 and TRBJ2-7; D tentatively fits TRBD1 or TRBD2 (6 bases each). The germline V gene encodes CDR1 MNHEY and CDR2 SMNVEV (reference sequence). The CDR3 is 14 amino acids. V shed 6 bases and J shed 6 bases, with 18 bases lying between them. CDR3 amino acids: CASSLGGHLGEQYF. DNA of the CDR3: TGTGCCAGCAGCCTAGGGGGGCACCTAGGCGAGCAGTACTTC.

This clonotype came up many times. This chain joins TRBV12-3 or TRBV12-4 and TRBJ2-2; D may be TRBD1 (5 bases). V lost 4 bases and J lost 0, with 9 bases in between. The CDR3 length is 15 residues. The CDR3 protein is CASSWAGPNTGELFF. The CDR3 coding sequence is TGTGCCAGCAGTTGGGCAGGGCCGAACACCGGGGAGCTGTTTTTT.

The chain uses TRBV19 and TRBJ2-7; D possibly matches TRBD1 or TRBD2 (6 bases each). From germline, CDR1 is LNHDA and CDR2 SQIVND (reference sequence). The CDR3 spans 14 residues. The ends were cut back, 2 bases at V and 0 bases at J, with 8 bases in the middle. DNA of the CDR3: TGTGCCAGTAGTATAAGGGGGGACTCCTACGAGCAGTACTTC. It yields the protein CASSIRGDSYEQYF.

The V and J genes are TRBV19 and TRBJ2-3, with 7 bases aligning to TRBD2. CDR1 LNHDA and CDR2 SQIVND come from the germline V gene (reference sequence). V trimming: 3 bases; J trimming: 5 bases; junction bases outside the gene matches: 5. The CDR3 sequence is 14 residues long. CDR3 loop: CASSIAGDVDTQYF. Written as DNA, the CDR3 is TGTGCCAGTAGTATCGCGGGGGATGTAGATACGCAGTATTTT.